This passage covers 9 T cell receptor beta chains from one sample sequenced in a study of blood T cell repertoires in COVID-19. Method: immunoSEQ multiplex PCR; TCRdb's copy keeps in-frame clones and lacks some. Here the sample spans around 300,000 clones, nearly 90% being singletons. The sample was PBMCs or T cells enriched from blood (not recorded which). The receptors originated from a woman in her sixties who had recovered from COVID-19.

V is TRBV18 and J is TRBJ1-5, with no clear D. Deletions cut 2 bases from V and 8 bases from J, with 13 bases between. CDR3 length: 14 residues. Looked up from germline, CDR1 is KGHSH and CDR2 is LQKENI. The CDR3 DNA sequence: TGTGCCAGCTCACCAATGGAGGGTGTTGAGCCCCAGCATTTT. Its translation: CASSPMEGVEPQHF. Full variable domain (remainder filled in from reference TRBV18 and TRBJ1-5): NAGVMQNPRHLVRRRGQEARLRCSPMKGHSHVYWYRQLPEEGLKFMVYLQKENIIDESGMPKERFSAEFPKEGPSILRIQQVVRGDSAAYFCASSPMEGVEPQHFGDGTRLSIL.

This rearrangement joins TRBV18 to TRBJ1-1; D may be TRBD1 (5 bases). Germline V lookup: CDR1 KGHSH, CDR2 LQKENI. V was shortened by 3 bases and J by 1 base, with 21 bases between the two germline ends. This CDR3 comprises 18 residues. CDR3 sequence (DNA): TGTGCCAGCTCACCGCGGTCTTGGGGGGACGGCGGGAACACTGAAGCTTTCTTT. Translated, it gives CASSPRSWGDGGNTEAFF.

This clone was seen a few times. J is TRBJ2-6 and V is TRBV9; D ambiguous. The V gene's germline CDR1 is SGDLS and CDR2 YYNGEE. The CDR3 totals 11 residues. V was pared by 10 bases and J by 5 bases, with 7 bases between. CDR3 amino acids: CASLRANVLTF. The CDR3 DNA reads as TGTGCCTCTCTAAGGGCCAACGTCCTGACTTTC. Using reference TRBV9 and TRBJ2-6 for the parts outside the CDR3, the full variable domain is DSGVTQTPKHLITATGQRVTLRCSPRSGDLSVYWYQQSLDQGLQFLIQYYNGEERAKGNILERFSAQQFPDLHSELNLSSLELGDSALYFCASLRANVLTFGAGSRLTVL.

The chain has TRBV9 and TRBJ1-1; 9 positions agree with TRBD1. The ends lost 4 bases at V and 3 bases at J; junction bases unmatched: 7. CDR1 is SGDLS, CDR2 YYNGEE, per germline. This CDR3 has 15 residues. Written as DNA, the CDR3 is TGTGCCAGCAGCCTCACACAGGGGGCCGACACTGAAGCTTTCTTT. It specifies CASSLTQGADTEAFF.

This clone was recorded once. The chain uses TRBV5-1 and TRBJ2-2, with D perhaps TRBD2 (5 bases). Germline CDR1 SGHRS, CDR2 YFSETQ. V was cut by 4 bases and J by 0 bases, with 13 bases left in between. The CDR3 covers 16 residues. CDR3 sequence reads: CASSTQRNANTGELFF. The CDR3, as DNA: TGCGCCAGCAGCACTCAGCGGAACGCGAACACCGGGGAGCTGTTTTTT.

The V call is TRBV19, the J call TRBJ1-3; D uncertain. Between the trimmed V and J ends, which lost 2 bases and 4 bases, there was a span of 6 bases. From germline, CDR1 is LNHDA and CDR2 SQIVND (reference sequence). The CDR3 has 13 residues. CDR3 amino acids: CASSIKQGNTIYF. Here the CDR3 DNA reads TGTGCCAGTAGTATAAAACAGGGAAACACCATATATTTT. Supplemented by reference TRBV19 and TRBJ1-3, the full variable domain reads DGGITQSPKYLFRKEGQNVTLSCEQNLNHDAMYWYRQDPGQGLRLIYYSQIVNDFQKGDIAEGYSVSREKKESFPLTVTSAQKNPTAFYLCASSIKQGNTIYFGEGSWLTVV.

The rearrangement links TRBV5-1 to TRBJ2-3; 8 nucleotides align to TRBD2. This CDR3 is 15 amino acids long. V shed 3 bases, J shed 3 bases, and the junction held 6 bases outside the gene matches. Germline values: CDR1 SGHRS, CDR2 YFSETQ. The CDR3 sequence: CASSSLLAVTDTQYF. The CDR3 DNA is TGCGCCAGCAGCTCATTACTAGCGGTTACAGATACGCAGTATTTT.

The chain is built from TRBV9 and TRBJ1-1, with 8 bases lining up with TRBD1. The V gene's germline CDR1 is SGDLS and CDR2 YYNGEE. Losses at the gene ends were 2 bases for V and 4 bases for J; bases not matched to a gene: 7. CDR3 length: 15 amino acids. CDR3 amino acids: CASSVGTGPGTEAFF. DNA for the CDR3: TGTGCCAGCAGCGTCGGGACAGGCCCGGGCACTGAAGCTTTCTTT.

The chain uses TRBV5-1 and TRBJ2-7; tentatively, D is TRBD2 (6 bases). The CDR3 extends over 14 amino acids. In germline, CDR1 is SGHRS, CDR2 YFSETQ. V shed 1 base and J shed 4 bases, with 12 bases lying between them. This chain's CDR3 is CASSLMGLQYEQYF. CDR3 DNA: TGCGCCAGCAGCTTGATGGGACTTCAATACGAGCAGTACTTC.